This TCR beta chain was recovered during a study of OX40 agonist ivuxolimab in advanced cancers. Study context: Patients were roughly 83% male with ages roughly 23 to 79, mean roughly 64. Having had anti-PD-1, anti-PD-L1 or anti-CTLA-4 therapy before was allowed, and over 35% had some. Study findings and constraints: By week 6 at 0.1 to 3.0 mg/kg, blood CD4+ and CD8+ T cells had expanded clonally. Among T cells, CD8+ cells averaged more expanded clones than CD4+ cells.

With respect to this clone: Antigen specificity is unknown.

Trimming took off 0 bases at V and 2 bases at J, with 11 bases between the two ends. The germline V gene encodes CDR1 SGHDN and CDR2 FVKESK. The CDR3 is made up of 15 amino acids. Measured with immunoSEQ multiplex PCR; TCRdb has only the in-frame clones, and not every one. Of under 65,000 clones listed, around 93% were seen once; the top ten hold over 7.5%. The receptor was derived from an adult with an advanced solid tumor such as melanoma, head and neck, liver or kidney cancer. This rearrangement joins TRBV14 to TRBJ2-7; D uncertain. The input for sequencing was CD4+ or CD8+ T cells sorted from blood, taken in a trial of the OX40 agonist ivuxolimab. CDR3 sequence (DNA): TGTGCCAGCAGCCAAGAGGTGGGTGAGGCCTACGAGCAGTACTTC. The encoded protein is CASSQEVGEAYEQYF. Full variable domain (outside the CDR3, taken from reference TRBV14 and TRBJ2-7): EAGVTQFPSHSVIEKGQTVTLRCDPISGHDNLYWYRRVMGKEIKFLLHFVKESKQDESGMPNNRFLAERTGGTYSTLKVQPAELEDSGVYFCASSQEVGEAYEQYFGPGTRLTVT.